These 13 T cell receptor beta chains were all obtained from the same sample, sequenced in a study of control samples from healthy donors and cancer patients (dated by TCRdb to the early 2020s). The receptor library was made with the immunoSEQ multiplex PCR assay. In TCRdb, the immuneACCESS table is reduced to in-frame sequences with V and J assigned. These tables do not hold every clone; where another copy was compared, an unresolved V gene accounts for under half, and the others remain unexplained. In all, the sample holds about 120,000 clones, and around 87% of those were seen once. The ten largest clones take up less than 1.5% of the sample. Sequenced input: PBMCs. The receptors originated from a woman in her fifties or sixties with colorectal cancer.

A single count supports this clone. The rearrangement joins TRBV7-2 to TRBJ1-1; D may be TRBD1 (6 bases). Germline CDR1 reads SGHTA; CDR2 reads FQGNSA. V was shortened by 2 bases and J by 6 bases, with 16 bases between the two germline ends. This CDR3 contains 15 residues. As DNA, the CDR3 is TGTGCCAGCAGCTTAACGCGGACAGTAATTTCTGAAGCTTTCTTT. Encoded protein: CASSLTRTVISEAFF.

The chain is built from TRBV3-1 (or the pseudogene TRBV3-2) and TRBJ1-2; TRBD1 agrees at 11 bases. The junction had 4 bases not matched to a gene; V was cut back by 3 bases and J by 7 bases. The germline V gene encodes CDR1 LGHDT and CDR2 YNNKEL (reference sequence). The CDR3 length is 14 residues. CDR3 in DNA: TGTGCCAGCAGCCATACGGGACAGGGGGTTGGCTACACCTTC. As protein: CASSHTGQGVGYTF.

The rearrangement links TRBV2 to TRBJ2-7; TRBD2 aligns across 10 bases. Germline CDR1 reads SNHLY; CDR2 reads FYNNEI. The CDR3 sequence is 14 residues long. V gave up 7 bases and J gave up 1 base; unmatched junction bases: 4. CDR3 sequence (DNA): TGTGCCAGCACTATGACTAGCGGGTCCTACGAGCAGTACTTC. Translated: CASTMTSGSYEQYF.

The CDR3 sequence: CASSAHEDTEAFF. CDR3 nucleotides: TGTGCCAGCAGCGCTCACGAGGACACTGAAGCTTTCTTT. The V and J genes are TRBV7-9 and TRBJ1-1; D not certain. V lost 5 bases and J 3 bases, leaving 10 bases between the germline ends. The germline CDR1 and CDR2 sequences are SEHNR and FQNEAQ (reference sequence). This CDR3 has 13 residues.

This rearrangement joins TRBV5-1 to TRBJ2-3; perhaps D is TRBD1 or TRBD2 (5 bases each). V lost 5 bases and J lost 2, with 12 bases in between. This CDR3 comprises 14 residues. Germline CDR1 is SGHRS and CDR2 is YFSETQ. The CDR3 sequence: CASRAGTHTDTQYF. In nucleotides, the CDR3 is TGCGCCAGCAGAGCCGGGACCCACACAGATACGCAGTATTTT. Based on the CDR3 plus reference TRBV5-1 and TRBJ2-3, the full variable domain is KAGVTQTPRYLIKTRGQQVTLSCSPISGHRSVSWYQQTPGQGLQFLFEYFSETQRNKGNFPGRFSGRQFSNSRSEMNVSTLELGDSALYLCASRAGTHTDTQYFGPGTRLTVL.

The J gene is TRBJ1-2, the V gene TRBV24-1, with D tentatively TRBD1 (6 bases). The ends were cut back, 4 bases at V and 4 bases at J, with 18 bases in the middle. The V gene's germline CDR1 is KGHDR and CDR2 SFDVKD. This CDR3 has 16 residues. The CDR3 bases are TGTGCCACCAGTGACCCCTCTCGGGGGGGCAGCTATGGCTACACCTTC. Protein sequence: CATSDPSRGGSYGYTF.

The rearrangement joins TRBV13 to TRBJ1-2; possible D gene TRBD1, 6 bases. Trimming took off 5 bases at V and 4 bases at J, with 14 bases between the two ends. CDR1 and CDR2 (germline): PRHDT, FYEKMQ (reference sequence). The CDR3 consists of 14 residues. For the CDR3, the DNA is TGTGCCAGCAGCCACCGTAAGGGGGGCTATGGCTACACCTTC. It yields the protein CASSHRKGGYGYTF.

The V gene is TRBV12-5, the J gene TRBJ1-1; weak D call: TRBD1 (6 bases). CDR1 is LGHNT and CDR2 is FRNRAP in the germline V gene. Trimming took off 10 bases at V and 4 bases at J, with 25 bases between the two ends. There are 16 residues in the CDR3. DNA for the CDR3: TGTGCTACTGATTCCTCCCGGGGCGAAGGGGGCACTGAAGCTTTCTTT. Its translation is CATDSSRGEGGTEAFF.

J is TRBJ2-2 and V is TRBV6-5; no reliable D call. Germline V gene data show CDR1 as MNHEY and CDR2 as SVGAGI. The CDR3 totals 12 residues. Trimming pared 6 bases from V and 7 bases from J, leaving 9 bases between. CDR3 DNA: TGTGCCAGCAGGACCCGTGGCGGGGAGCTGTTTTTT. Translation: CASRTRGGELFF.

DNA of the CDR3: TGTGCCACCCAGGTACTGGACAGGAACACCGGGGAGCTGTTTTTT. This gives the protein CATQVLDRNTGELFF. The chain couples TRBV10-3 to TRBJ2-2; tentative D call: TRBD1 (6 bases). This CDR3 has 15 amino acids. Germline assignment: CDR1 ENHRY and CDR2 SYGVKD. Trimming took 10 bases from V and 1 from J, leaving 16 bases between them.

For the CDR3, the DNA is TGTGCCAGTAACGATCCTTGGGGGAATCAGCCCCAGCATTTT. It encodes CASNDPWGNQPQHF. The chain links TRBV19 to TRBJ1-5, with D possibly matching TRBD1 (5 bases). The CDR3 sequence is 14 residues long. Trimming stripped 7 bases from V and 4 bases from J, with 14 bases between. Germline values: CDR1 LNHDA, CDR2 SQIVND (reference sequence).

This clone was counted between two and nine times. The rearrangement links TRBV5-1 to TRBJ1-1; perhaps TRBD1 as D (5 bases). The CDR3 covers 13 residues. The V end was cut by 7 bases, the J end by 3 bases, with 13 bases between. Germline V gene sequence: CDR1 SGHRS, CDR2 YFSETQ. Here the CDR3 DNA reads TGCGCCAGCGCCCGGGGGGTCGACACTGAAGCTTTCTTT. This translates into CASARGVDTEAFF. Looking up the rest from reference TRBV5-1 and TRBJ1-1 gives the full variable domain: KAGVTQTPRYLIKTRGQQVTLSCSPISGHRSVSWYQQTPGQGLQFLFEYFSETQRNKGNFPGRFSGRQFSNSRSEMNVSTLELGDSALYLCASARGVDTEAFFGQGTRLTVV.

The chain links TRBV7-9 to TRBJ1-1; D is unclear. Germline values: CDR1 SEHNR, CDR2 FQNEAQ (reference sequence). Trimming shortened V by 7 bases and J by 1 base, and 10 bases separated the two germline ends. This CDR3 is built from 13 residues. The CDR3 loop is CASTSGGNTEAFF. Here the CDR3 DNA reads TGTGCCAGCACCTCAGGAGGGAACACTGAAGCTTTCTTT.